This T cell receptor beta chain was recovered during a study of cytotoxic CD8 clonotypes in ibrutinib-treated CLL. Study information: On average, fewer than 95,000 productive rearrangements and approximately 250,000 productive templates per sample.

Method: immunoSEQ multiplex PCR; TCRdb's copy keeps in-frame clones and lacks some. The table includes some 170,000 clones, approximately 91% detected once. The TCR sequence derives from a human donor with chronic lymphocytic leukemia. Sequencing was performed on PBMCs, taken at disease progression, from a patient treated with ibrutinib.

CDR3 loop: CASSRTPGLAGQETQYF. Written as DNA, the CDR3 is TGCGCCAGCAGCCGCACCCCAGGACTAGCGGGACAAGAGACCCAGTACTTC. V gene TRBV5-1 combines with J gene TRBJ2-5, with TRBD2 matching 12 bases. The CDR3 is 17 amino acids. After removal of 4 bases from V and 2 bases from J, the junction contained 9 bases not matched to a gene. In germline, CDR1 is SGHRS, CDR2 YFSETQ.